The sequence of this T cell receptor (beta chain) was determined in a study of a mutant IDH1 vaccine in newly diagnosed glioma. Study-level information: Vaccination started 4-6 weeks after radiotherapy alone, or with temozolomide cycles. Antecedent treatment encompassed radiotherapy, temozolomide, or their combination; the majority received both.

Time point here: week 35, safety follow-up. Every vaccine dose comprised 300 ug of mutant IDH1 20-mer peptide plus topical imiquimod. Weeks 1, 3, 5, 7, 11, 15, 19 and 23 were when patients received their eight vaccinations. Details on this clone: The antigen remains undetermined.

J gave up 6 bases and V 4 bases, and 7 bases lay outside the gene matches. The CDR3 contains 14 residues. The germline V gene encodes CDR1 SNHLY and CDR2 FYNNEI. The assay was immunoSEQ multiplex PCR, and TCRdb's table has in-frame clones only and misses some. The sample carries about 44,000 clones, about 86% recorded once. This specimen consisted of PBMCs, obtained from a glioma patient whose treatment included an IDH1 peptide vaccine. The chain is built from TRBV2 and TRBJ2-7, with 9 bases matching TRBD1. This sequence originates from a woman aged 40 to 50 with glioma. Some clones in this sample may be carry-over from other donors' samples. The CDR3 loop is CASSARDRVSEQYF. CDR3 coding DNA: TGTGCCAGCAGTGCCCGGGACAGGGTAAGCGAGCAGTACTTC.